This T cell receptor beta chain derives from a study of T cells in Graves' hyperthyroidism and ophthalmopathy. Study background: Peripheral blood sampling occurred at initial diagnosis, before any treatment.

This clonotype was detected a few times. What it recognizes is unknown. The source of the PBMCs was over 8.5 ml of fresh peripheral blood. Findings and limits, study-wide: Most clonotypes that expanded in the thyroid above 0.001 also showed up in blood.

Amplified TCR beta CDR3 regions came from RNA transcripts. In the first-round RT-PCR of the TCR CDR3, the HTBI primer set was used. MiXCR was run by TCRdb on the multiplex PCR reads, yielding one entry per CDR3 protein. The table lists over 400,000 distinct CDR3 sequences, roughly 14% of them singletons, with less than 15% in the top ten. The V and J ends lost 2 bases and 4 bases respectively, with 15 bases between them. CDR3 length: 15 residues. Germline values: CDR1 MGHRA, CDR2 YSYEKL. The sequenced sample consisted of blood. The chain is built from TRBV4-1 and TRBJ2-7; D is ambiguous. The TCR comes from a man aged 18 to 30 with Graves' ophthalmopathy. The CDR3 reads CASSQFSASPYEQYF. In DNA form, the CDR3 reads TGCGCCAGCAGCCAATTTTCCGCCTCCCCTTACGAGCAGTACTTC.